This T cell receptor (beta chain) was captured in a study of PD-L1 blockade in urothelial cancer. The repertoire was sequenced with immunoSEQ multiplex PCR; TCRdb's copy has only in-frame clones and lacks some. The table has fewer than 50,000 clones, about four fifths seen once; the top ten hold roughly 10%. This sample's time point: pretreatment peripheral blood. Between 1 and 8 samples per patient were obtained, pretreatment and on-treatment. Sample: PBMCs, taken around atezolizumab (anti-PD-L1) treatment. The sequence was collected from a man between 65 and 85 years old with urothelial cancer.

DNA of the CDR3: TGTGCCAGTAATCGCGGGAGGGACTCCTACGAGCAGTACTTC. It translates to CASNRGRDSYEQYF. The chain recombines TRBV19 with TRBJ2-7, with 9 nucleotides matching TRBD2. V trimming: 7 bases; J trimming: 0 bases; junction bases outside the gene matches: 4. This CDR3 has 14 amino acids. Germline-derived CDR1 and CDR2 are LNHDA and SQIVND (reference sequence).